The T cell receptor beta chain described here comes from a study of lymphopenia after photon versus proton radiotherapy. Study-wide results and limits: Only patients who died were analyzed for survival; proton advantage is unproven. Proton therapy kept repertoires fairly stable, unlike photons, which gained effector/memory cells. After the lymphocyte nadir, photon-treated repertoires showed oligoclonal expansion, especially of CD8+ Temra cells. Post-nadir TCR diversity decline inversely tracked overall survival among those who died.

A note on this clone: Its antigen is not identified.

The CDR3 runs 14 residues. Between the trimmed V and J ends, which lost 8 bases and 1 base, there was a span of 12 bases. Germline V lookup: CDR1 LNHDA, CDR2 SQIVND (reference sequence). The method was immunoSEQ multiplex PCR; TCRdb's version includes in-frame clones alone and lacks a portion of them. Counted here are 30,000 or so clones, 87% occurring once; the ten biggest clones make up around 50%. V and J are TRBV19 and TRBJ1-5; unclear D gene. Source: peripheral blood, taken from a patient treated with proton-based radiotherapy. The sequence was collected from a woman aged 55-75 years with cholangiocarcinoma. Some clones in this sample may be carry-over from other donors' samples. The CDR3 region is CASQWAASNQPQHF. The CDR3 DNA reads TGTGCCAGTCAGTGGGCGGCAAGCAATCAGCCCCAGCATTTT.